These 11 T cell receptor beta chains were all obtained from the same sample, sequenced in a study of Graves' ophthalmopathy and Graves' hyperthyroidism. Amplification of the TCR beta CDR3 regions used RNA transcripts (as template). RT-PCR was first run with HTBI primers, then multiplex PCR in a second round. In TCRdb, the multiplex PCR reads were re-called with MiXCR into one record per CDR3 protein. Of hundreds of thousands of distinct CDR3 sequences listed, just over 15% were seen once; the top ten hold approximately 7%. Sequenced: peripheral blood. These receptors were taken from a woman between 18 and 29 years old with stable Graves' hyperthyroidism.

In its sample, this clonotype was seen many times. The V and J genes are TRBV5-1 and TRBJ1-6; possibly TRBD1 for D (5 bases). The V and J ends lost 2 bases and 8 bases respectively, with 11 bases between them. CDR3 length: 14 amino acids. Germline CDR1 is SGHRS and CDR2 is YFSETQ. CDR3 coding DNA: TGCGCCAGCAGCTTCTGGGGCAGCGATTCACCCCTCCACTTT. This translates into CASSFWGSDSPLHF.

Many counts were recorded for this clonotype. This chain connects TRBV7-2 to TRBJ2-4; D may correspond to TRBD1 or TRBD2 (6 bases each). This CDR3 is 17 amino acids long. Trimming removed 5 bases at V and 3 bases at J, with 20 bases between. CDR1 is SGHTA, CDR2 FQGNSA, per germline. The CDR3 spells CASSPTLGGGDKNIQYF. Here the CDR3 DNA reads TGTGCCAGCAGCCCTACCCTTGGAGGGGGAGACAAAAACATTCAGTACTTC. Based on the CDR3 plus reference TRBV7-2 and TRBJ2-4, the full variable domain is GAGVSQSPSNKVTEKGKDVELRCDPISGHTALYWYRQSLGQGLEFLIYFQGNSAPDKSGLPSDRFSAERTGGSVSTLTIQRTQQEDSAVYLCASSPTLGGGDKNIQYFGAGTRLSVL.

This clonotype was seen ten or more times. The V and J genes are TRBV18 and TRBJ1-1; D gene uncertain. Germline CDR1 is KGHSH and CDR2 is LQKENI. The CDR3 sequence is 10 residues long. The V gene lost 6 bases and the J gene lost 6 bases, with 5 bases spanning the gap. CDR3 amino acids: CASSRAEAFF. The CDR3 DNA reads as TGTGCCAGCTCCCGGGCTGAAGCTTTCTTT.

V and J are TRBV11-1 and TRBJ2-7; 8 bases are a match to TRBD1. The CDR3 has 17 amino acids. Germline lookup yields CDR1 SGHAT and CDR2 FQDESV (reference sequence). With 5 bases clipped from V and 4 bases from J, the junction kept 16 bases outside the gene matches. CDR3 DNA: TGTGCCAGCAGCACCGGACAGGGCACTAACTTTTTTTACGAGCAGTACTTC. This sequence encodes CASSTGQGTNFFYEQYF.

CDR3 protein: CASSWKQGAVGTGELFF. The DNA of the CDR3 is TGTGCCAGCAGCTGGAAACAGGGGGCGGTTGGTACCGGGGAGCTGTTTTTT. The chain recombines TRBV7-8 with TRBJ2-2; 9 nucleotides line up with TRBD1. V was clipped by 4 bases and J by 5 bases; unmatched bases: 11. This CDR3 is built from 17 residues. CDR1 is SGHVS, CDR2 FQNEAQ, per germline.

As to this clonotype: A much larger clone lies a single base off, so this may be a read error. The chain carries TRBV27 and TRBJ1-1; unclear D gene. CDR1 and CDR2 (germline): MNHEY, SMNVEV (reference sequence). The CDR3 is 15 residues long. This CDR3 reads CASSSGPDLYTEACF. The CDR3 bases are TGTGCCAGCAGTTCAGGACCCGACCTCTACACTGAAGCTTGCTTT.

This clonotype was observed a handful of times. This chain links TRBV10-2 with TRBJ1-6, with D perhaps matching TRBD1 (6 bases). The CDR3 covers 12 residues. Trimming shortened V by 7 bases and J by 14 bases, and 15 bases separated the two germline ends. Per the germline V gene, CDR1 is WSHSY and CDR2 is SAAADI. The CDR3 nucleotides read TGCGCCAGCAATATGAAGGGGGGGGCCCTCCACTTT. Its protein product is CASNMKGGALHF.

This clonotype was detected ten times or more. This chain's CDR3 is CASMAGGQPQHF. The DNA of the CDR3 is TGTGCCAGCATGGCAGGGGGTCAGCCCCAGCATTTT. This chain uses TRBV12-3 or TRBV12-4 with TRBJ1-5; 7 nucleotides align to TRBD1. V lost 7 bases to trimming and J lost 6 bases; unmatched junction nucleotides: 3. This CDR3 is built from 12 residues.

In the case of this clonotype: Given a much more abundant clone one base away, this may be a read error. No conserved phenylalanine or tryptophan ends this CDR3, so it is likely a read error. The rearrangement joins TRBV7-9 to TRBJ1-2, with 8 nucleotides matching TRBD1. V lost 5 bases to trimming and J lost 2 bases; unmatched junction nucleotides: 7. This CDR3 is 15 amino acids long. The germline V gene has CDR1 SEHNR and CDR2 FQNEAQ (reference sequence). CDR3 sequence (DNA): TGTGCCAGCAGCGCTTCAGGGGGCACAAACTATGGCTACACCGTC. Protein: CASSASGGTNYGYTV.

This chain links TRBV12-5 with TRBJ1-1; possible D gene TRBD1, 5 bases. Per germline, CDR1 LGHNT and CDR2 FRNRAP. The CDR3 covers 16 residues. Deletions cut 0 bases from V and 11 bases from J, with 22 bases between. The CDR3 DNA is TGTGCTAGTGGTTTGGTACTTCGACCGGGACGAATAAGGGCTTTCTTT. It yields the protein CASGLVLRPGRIRAFF.

This clonotype was seen at least ten times. J is TRBJ1-1 and V is TRBV6-1; D perhaps matches TRBD1 (5 bases). With 6 bases removed from V and 2 bases from J, the gap between germline ends came to 13 bases. The CDR3 has 14 amino acids. Germline loops: CDR1 MNHNS, CDR2 SASEGT. CDR3 in DNA: TGTGCCAGCAGCGTCTTGACAGATAACACTGAAGCTTTCTTT. Translating gives CASSVLTDNTEAFF.